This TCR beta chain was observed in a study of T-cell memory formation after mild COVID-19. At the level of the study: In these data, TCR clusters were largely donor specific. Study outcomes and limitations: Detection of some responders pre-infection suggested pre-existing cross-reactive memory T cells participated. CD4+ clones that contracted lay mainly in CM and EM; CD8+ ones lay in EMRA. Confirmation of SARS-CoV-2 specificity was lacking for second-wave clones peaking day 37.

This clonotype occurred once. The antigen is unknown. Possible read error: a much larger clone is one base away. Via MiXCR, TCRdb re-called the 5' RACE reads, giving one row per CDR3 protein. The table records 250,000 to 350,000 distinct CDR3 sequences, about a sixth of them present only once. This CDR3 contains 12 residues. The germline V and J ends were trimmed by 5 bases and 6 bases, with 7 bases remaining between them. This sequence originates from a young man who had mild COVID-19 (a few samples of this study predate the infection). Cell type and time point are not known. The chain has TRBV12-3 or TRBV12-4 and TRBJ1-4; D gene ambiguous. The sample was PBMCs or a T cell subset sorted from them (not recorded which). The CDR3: CASSHGYEKLFF. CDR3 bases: TGTGCCAGCAGTCATGGCTATGAAAAACTGTTTTTT.